This T cell receptor (beta chain) was recorded in a study of CD8 T cells in ankylosing spondylitis (dated by TCRdb to 2015 to 2018). For the study in its entirety: The study set out to find disease-linked TCR variants by profiling T cell receptor beta repertoires in ankylosing spondylitis patients and healthy donors. The full study cohort comprised 20 to 30 ankylosing spondylitis patients and 85 to 120 healthy donors. Peripheral blood samples were taken, and synovial fluid was additionally collected from ankylosing spondylitis patients. Overall results and qualifications from the work: A CD8+ phenotype was shown by the disease-linked clones, which were found at relatively low frequencies in peripheral blood. The disease-linked clones were reported to be significantly enriched in matched synovial fluid samples from ankylosing spondylitis patients. Blood from ankylosing spondylitis patients appeared to be characterized by a TCR beta motif composed of roughly 8 highly homologous amino acid variants. Some of the motif variants had been reported before in the synovial fluid and blood of reactive arthritis patients, a finding that suggests common disease-initiation mechanisms.

The instrument given in TCRdb is Illumina HiSeq 2500. Quantitative 5'-RACE with molecular barcodes was the method used to prepare the TCR beta libraries. The original methods were these. To identify disease-linked TCR variants, a new computational method was used, one built on a probabilistic model of VDJ rearrangement. TCRdb itself trimmed the public reads at Q25 with fastp, ran MiXCR and retained productive beta chains. Identical CDR3 protein sequences are pooled into one entry, listed with their most common genes and DNA. The V and J calls and clone size come from TCRdb's table, not from the authors' own analysis. The sample table records around 770,000 distinct CDR3 sequences; over 9.5% of these occur just once. The ten biggest clones cover about 0.5% of the sample. This clonotype has a count of ten or more. It has no known antigen specificity. Base qualities were left out, and no much larger clone turns up one base away.

The CDR3 has 14 amino acids, counting the end cysteine and phenylalanine. The kept DNA is CDR3 alone, 42 bases in frame from the first base. V lost 6 bases and J lost 4 bases, and the count of bases not matched to a germline gene is 8. What was sequenced was blood, either unsorted or a sorted T cell fraction (not recorded which). The sequence is built from TRBV12-3 or TRBV12-4 and TRBJ2-7, with 8 bases in between that match TRBD2. The receptor was isolated from a male donor with ankylosing spondylitis. The DNA sequence is TGTGCCAGCAGCCGTTCGGGGGGGGTGTACGAGCAGTACTTC. Its amino acids are CASSRSGGVYEQYF.